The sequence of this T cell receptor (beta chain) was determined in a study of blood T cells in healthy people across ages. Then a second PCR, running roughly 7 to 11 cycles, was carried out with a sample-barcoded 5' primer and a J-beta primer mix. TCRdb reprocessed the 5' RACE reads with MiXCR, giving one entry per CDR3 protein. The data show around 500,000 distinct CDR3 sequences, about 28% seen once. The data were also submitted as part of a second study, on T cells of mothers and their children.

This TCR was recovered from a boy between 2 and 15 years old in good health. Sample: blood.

CDR3 sequence: CSARDSRAGVKSSTDTQYF. CDR3 sequence (DNA): TGCAGTGCTAGAGATAGTAGGGCGGGAGTTAAATCCAGCACAGATACGCAGTATTTT. V and J are TRBV20-1 and TRBJ2-3; TRBD2 matches at 7 bases. The CDR3 consists of 19 residues. Germline V lookup: CDR1 DFQATT, CDR2 SNEGSKA (reference sequence). Unmatched junction bases numbered 15, after V lost 0 bases and J lost 0 bases.